The present TCR beta chain was sequenced within a study of ipilimumab plus nivolumab after autologous stem cell transplantation. Study-level background: A median of about eight nivolumab and four to six ipilimumab doses were given.

For this clone: Its antigen is not known.

The method was immunoSEQ multiplex PCR; TCRdb's version includes in-frame clones alone and lacks a portion of them. The sample consists of about 22,000 clones, 70% to 80% of them appearing once. This CDR3 is built from 18 residues. Per germline, CDR1 SGHRS and CDR2 YFSETQ. Between the trimmed V and J ends, which lost 0 bases and 7 bases, there was a span of 22 bases. Ipilimumab, 1 mg/kg, started 14 to 28 days after autologous transplant. Dosing: nivolumab 3 mg/kg IV, weeks 1, 4, 7, 10, then every two weeks to week 26. Whole-study results and caveats: TCR repertoire, Treg phenotype and gut microbiota reportedly support more study of this approach.

The sample consisted of PBMCs, taken in a trial of ipilimumab plus nivolumab as post-transplant consolidation. The genes are TRBV5-1 and TRBJ1-4, with D perhaps matching TRBD1 (6 bases). The receptor was derived from a male donor with diffuse large B-cell lymphoma. CDR3 in DNA: TGCGCCAGCAGCTTGGATGGGCAGGGGACGCATTCTGGTGAAAAACTGTTTTTT. The encoded protein is CASSLDGQGTHSGEKLFF.